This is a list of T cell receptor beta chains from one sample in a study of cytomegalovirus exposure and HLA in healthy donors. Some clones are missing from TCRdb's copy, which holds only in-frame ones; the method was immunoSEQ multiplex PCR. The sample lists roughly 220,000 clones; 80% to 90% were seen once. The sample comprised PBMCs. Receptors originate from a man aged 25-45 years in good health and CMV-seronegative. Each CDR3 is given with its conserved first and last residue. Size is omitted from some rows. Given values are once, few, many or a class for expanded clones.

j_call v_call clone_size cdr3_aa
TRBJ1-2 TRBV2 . CASSELGTVYGYTF
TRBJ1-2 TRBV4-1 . CASSLRQGVDYGYTF
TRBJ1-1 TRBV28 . CASTITGKWNTEAFF
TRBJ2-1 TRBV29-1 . CSASRGQGVEQFF
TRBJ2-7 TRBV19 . CASSITGDEQYF
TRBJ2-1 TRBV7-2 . CASSYLAGGPGSYNEQFF
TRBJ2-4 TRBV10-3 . CAISESLAEPKEYF
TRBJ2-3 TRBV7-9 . CSSSFRLAVKDTQYF
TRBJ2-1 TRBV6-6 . CASSWEGFDNEQFF
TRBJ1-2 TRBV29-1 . CSVERGGIEVYGYTF
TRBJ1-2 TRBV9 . CASRGGVDGYTF
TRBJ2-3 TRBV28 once CASSPPYGTSGGLTDTQYF
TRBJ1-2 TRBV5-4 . CAGTWGGANYGYTF
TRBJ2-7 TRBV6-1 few CASSKGMGGAYEQYF
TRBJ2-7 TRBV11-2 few CASSQHTGYEQYF
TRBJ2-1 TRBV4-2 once CASSQDLGGQSYNEQFF
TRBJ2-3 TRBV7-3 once CASSPYGLADTQYF
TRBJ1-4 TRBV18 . CASSTYSSGAVFNEKLFF
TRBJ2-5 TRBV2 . CASSRGLVGETQYF
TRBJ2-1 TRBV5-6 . CASSGAGGSNEQFF
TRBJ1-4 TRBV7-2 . CASSLTGGTNEKLFF
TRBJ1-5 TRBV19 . CASSYGQGNAQPQHF
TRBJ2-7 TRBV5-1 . CASSLVAGEGAYEQYF
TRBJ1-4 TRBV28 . CASSRLGGAGEKLFF
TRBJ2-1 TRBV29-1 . CSVEPAGLYNEQFF
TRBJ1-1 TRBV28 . CATTNTEAFF
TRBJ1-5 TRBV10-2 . CASSGRQGGLNQPQHF
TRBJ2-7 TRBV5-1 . CASSLPTGGGEQYF
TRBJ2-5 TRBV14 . CASSHRTGGKETQYF
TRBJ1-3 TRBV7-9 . CASSPRGVAANTIYF
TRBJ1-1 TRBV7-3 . CASSLNGGRTEAFF
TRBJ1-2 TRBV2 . CASSAGGTGPGYTF
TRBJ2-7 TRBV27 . CASRIFSGGHYEQYF
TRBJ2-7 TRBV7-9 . CASSSTQGWDEQYF
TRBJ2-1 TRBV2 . CASIRPRDRVGNEQFF
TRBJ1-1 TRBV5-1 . CASGRETTEAFF
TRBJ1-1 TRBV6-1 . CASSRDRLMNTEAFF